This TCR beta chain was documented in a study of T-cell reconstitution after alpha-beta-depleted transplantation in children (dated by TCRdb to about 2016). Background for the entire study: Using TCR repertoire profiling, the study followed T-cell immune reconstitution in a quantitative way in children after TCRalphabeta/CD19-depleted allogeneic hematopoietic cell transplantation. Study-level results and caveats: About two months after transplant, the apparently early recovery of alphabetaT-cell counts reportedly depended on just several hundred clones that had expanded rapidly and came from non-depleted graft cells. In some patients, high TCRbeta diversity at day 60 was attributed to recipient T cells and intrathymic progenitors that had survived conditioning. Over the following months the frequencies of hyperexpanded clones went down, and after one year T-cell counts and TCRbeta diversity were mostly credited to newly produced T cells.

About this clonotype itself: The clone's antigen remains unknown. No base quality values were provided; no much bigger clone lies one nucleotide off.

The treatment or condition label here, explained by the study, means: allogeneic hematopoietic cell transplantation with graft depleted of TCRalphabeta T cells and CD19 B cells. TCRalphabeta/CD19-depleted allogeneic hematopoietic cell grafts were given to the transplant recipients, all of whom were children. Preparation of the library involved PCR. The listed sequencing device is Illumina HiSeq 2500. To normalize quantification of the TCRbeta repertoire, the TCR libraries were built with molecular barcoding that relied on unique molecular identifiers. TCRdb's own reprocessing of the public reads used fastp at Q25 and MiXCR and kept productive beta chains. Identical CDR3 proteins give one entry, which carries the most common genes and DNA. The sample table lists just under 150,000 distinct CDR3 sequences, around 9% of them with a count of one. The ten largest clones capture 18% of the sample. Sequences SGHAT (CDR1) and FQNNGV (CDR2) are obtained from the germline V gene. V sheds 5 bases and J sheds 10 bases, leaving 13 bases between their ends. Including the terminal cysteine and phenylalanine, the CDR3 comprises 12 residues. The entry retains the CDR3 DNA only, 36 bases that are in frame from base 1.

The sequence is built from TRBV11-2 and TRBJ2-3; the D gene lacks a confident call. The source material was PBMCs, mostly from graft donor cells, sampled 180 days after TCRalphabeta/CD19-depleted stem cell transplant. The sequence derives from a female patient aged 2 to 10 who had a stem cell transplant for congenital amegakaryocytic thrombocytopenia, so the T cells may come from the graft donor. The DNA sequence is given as TGTGCCAGCAGCCCCTCGACGGGCCCGCAGTATTTT. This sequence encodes CASSPSTGPQYF.